This T cell receptor beta chain was sequenced during a study of cytomegalovirus exposure and HLA in healthy donors. CDR3 size: 13 residues. Germline V lookup: CDR1 SGHVS, CDR2 FNYEAQ. Unmatched junction bases numbered 6, after V lost 5 bases and J lost 7 bases. Notes on the study in general: Among immune exposure information, only CMV serostatus was available. Previously analyzed data showed that most TCR beta V segments were productive at a frequency of about 87% or about 30%.

13 Jbeta primers and 60 Vbeta primers were used for the PCR. Clones were read by immunoSEQ multiplex PCR, and TCRdb kept only the in-frame ones, dropping some. This repertoire shows about 84,000 clones, approximately 78% found once; its top ten account for about 2.7%. Concerning this clone: The antigen remains unidentified.

The origin of this receptor is a male donor in good health and CMV-seropositive. The V and J genes are TRBV7-6 and TRBJ1-1, with TRBD1 matching 8 bases. Sample: PBMCs. The CDR3 sequence: CASSMGQVIEAFF. CDR3 nucleotide sequence: TGTGCCAGCAGCATGGGACAGGTAATTGAAGCTTTCTTT. The full variable domain, completed using reference TRBV7-6 and TRBJ1-1, is GAGVSQSPRYKVTKRGQDVALRCDPISGHVSLYWYRQALGQGPEFLTYFNYEAQQDKSGLPNDRFSAERPEGSISTLTIQRTEQRDSAMYRCASSMGQVIEAFFGQGTRLTVV.